This TCR beta chain emerged from a study of OX40 agonist ivuxolimab in advanced cancers. Study-wide context: Enrolled patients in dose escalation had cancers that were hepatocellular carcinoma, melanoma, renal cell or head and neck cancer. Patients with prior anti-PD-1, anti-PD-L1 or anti-CTLA-4 therapy were eligible; approximately 37% had some.

The V gene lost 5 bases and the J gene lost 0 bases, with 16 bases spanning the gap. Germline values: CDR1 SGHTA, CDR2 FQGNSA. The CDR3 has 17 residues. Assay used: immunoSEQ multiplex PCR; TCRdb lists only in-frame clones, some missing. Among 70,000 or so clones, roughly nine tenths were seen once, and the ten largest hold 0.85% to 1%. Points on this clone: The antigen remains undetermined.

Study-wide results and caveats: At doses 0.1 to 3.0 mg/kg, CD4+ and CD8+ clones expanded.

Sample: CD4+ or CD8+ T cells sorted from blood, taken in a trial of the OX40 agonist ivuxolimab. The rearrangement links TRBV7-2 to TRBJ2-2; the D gene could be TRBD1 or TRBD2 (5 bases each). This TCR was sampled from an adult with an advanced solid tumor such as melanoma, head and neck, liver or kidney cancer. The CDR3 nucleotides read TGTGCCAGCAGCATTTACTCCGGGACCACGAACACCGGGGAGCTGTTTTTT. Its protein is CASSIYSGTTNTGELFF.